The 31 T cell receptor beta chains below were found in one sample sequenced in a study of cytomegalovirus exposure and HLA in healthy donors. The PCR employed 60 Vbeta primers together with 13 Jbeta primers. Sequencing was performed with immunoSEQ multiplex PCR; in TCRdb, only in-frame clones are kept and a portion is missing. Here the sample spans under 200,000 clones, approximately 82% being singletons. The sequenced sample was PBMCs. These receptor sequences come from a male donor in good health and CMV-seropositive.

The V gene is TRBV27, the J gene TRBJ2-1; D call uncertain. Germline CDR1 is MNHEY and CDR2 is SMNVEV (reference sequence). The V and J ends lost 7 bases and 6 bases respectively, with 19 bases between them. The CDR3 consists of 15 residues. The CDR3, as DNA: TGTGCCAGCACGAGACGGAGCTCGCGTACCAATGAGCAGTTCTTC. This codes for CASTRRSSRTNEQFF.

The chain employs TRBV30 and TRBJ2-1; TRBD2 matches 10 bases. Losses at the gene ends were 3 bases for V and 6 bases for J; bases not matched to a gene: 5. The CDR3 extends over 14 amino acids. CDR1 is GTSNPN and CDR2 is SVGIG in the germline V gene (reference sequence). CDR3 in amino acids: CAWSPGLAANEQFF. Here the CDR3 DNA reads TGTGCCTGGAGCCCCGGACTAGCGGCCAATGAGCAGTTCTTC.

This chain joins TRBV19 and TRBJ2-3, with a tentative D call TRBD2 (6 bases). Germline CDR1 and CDR2: LNHDA and SQIVND (reference sequence). The CDR3 totals 11 residues. Trimming pared 6 bases from V and 5 bases from J, leaving 6 bases between. CDR3 amino acids: CASREGDTQYF. The CDR3 DNA sequence: TGTGCCAGTAGGGAGGGAGATACGCAGTATTTT.

The chain uses TRBV2 and TRBJ2-5; TRBD2 might be the D (6 bases). The V and J ends lost 6 bases and 1 base respectively, with 9 bases between them. This CDR3 is 13 amino acids long. Germline V gives CDR1 SNHLY, CDR2 FYNNEI. Here the CDR3 reads CASSRDSQETQYF. CDR3 nucleotide sequence: TGTGCCAGCAGCAGGGACTCCCAAGAGACCCAGTACTTC.

The rearrangement links TRBV5-1 to TRBJ1-1; D gene ambiguous. CDR3 length equals 14 residues. The V end lost 4 bases, the J end lost 4 bases, and 14 bases lay between the germline ends. CDR1 SGHRS and CDR2 YFSETQ come from the germline V gene. The CDR3 nucleotides are TGCGCCAGCAGCCCCTCCCGGGGTGGCACTGAAGCTTTCTTT. Encoded protein: CASSPSRGGTEAFF. Supplemented by reference TRBV5-1 and TRBJ1-1, the full variable domain reads KAGVTQTPRYLIKTRGQQVTLSCSPISGHRSVSWYQQTPGQGLQFLFEYFSETQRNKGNFPGRFSGRQFSNSRSEMNVSTLELGDSALYLCASSPSRGGTEAFFGQGTRLTVV.

The genes are TRBV2 and TRBJ2-7; 7 bases fit TRBD1. The V and J ends lost 4 bases and 8 bases, in that order; junction bases with no gene match: 11. CDR1 is SNHLY, CDR2 FYNNEI, per germline. This CDR3 spans 14 amino acids. The chain's CDR3 is CASSGQGEWVQQYF. The CDR3 nucleotides read TGTGCCAGCAGTGGACAGGGCGAGTGGGTGCAGCAGTACTTC. The variable domain in full, with the rest retrieved from reference TRBV2 and TRBJ2-7, is EPEVTQTPSHQVTQMGQEVILRCVPISNHLYFYWYRQILGQKVEFLVSFYNNEISEKSEIFDDQFSVERPDGSNFTLKIRSTKLEDSAMYFCASSGQGEWVQQYFGPGTRLTVT.

The gene calls are TRBV27 and TRBJ2-1, with 15 bases lining up with TRBD2. After removal of 6 bases from V and 11 bases from J, the junction contained 11 bases not matched to a gene. Germline assignment: CDR1 MNHEY and CDR2 SMNVEV (reference sequence). CDR3 size: 16 residues. The CDR3 sequence: CASSLERTSGRAQQFF. Written as DNA, the CDR3 is TGTGCCAGCAGCTTAGAAAGGACTAGCGGGAGGGCCCAGCAGTTCTTC.

This rearrangement joins TRBV30 to TRBJ2-7; weak D call: TRBD2 (6 bases). This CDR3 has 13 residues. Germline V CDR1 and CDR2: GTSNPN, SVGIG (reference sequence). Trimming took 6 bases from V and 2 from J, leaving 14 bases between them. CDR3 amino acids: CACGGEDPYEQYF. In DNA, the CDR3 is TGTGCCTGTGGCGGGGAGGACCCCTACGAGCAGTACTTC.

The V and J genes are TRBV27 and TRBJ2-7; a possible D gene is TRBD1 (6 bases). Trimming took off 3 bases at V and 5 bases at J, with 11 bases between the two ends. Germline loops: CDR1 MNHEY, CDR2 SMNVEV (reference sequence). The CDR3 has 13 residues. The CDR3 loop is CASSLKQGNEQYF. The CDR3 nucleotides are TGTGCCAGCAGTTTGAAACAGGGCAACGAGCAGTACTTC.

This clone came up a few times. The J gene is TRBJ2-1, the V gene TRBV5-1, with D perhaps TRBD2 (6 bases). The CDR3 is made up of 15 amino acids. Per the germline V gene, CDR1 is SGHRS and CDR2 is YFSETQ. Trimming took 5 bases from V and 10 from J, leaving 22 bases between them. CDR3 DNA: TGCGCCAGCAGACCCGCAATCCCCCTAGCGAGGGAGCAGTTCTTC. Translating gives CASRPAIPLAREQFF.

The chain recombines TRBV18 with TRBJ2-3; D is perhaps TRBD2 (6 bases). This CDR3 contains 12 residues. Deletions cut 6 bases from V and 4 bases from J, with 8 bases between. Per the germline V gene, CDR1 is KGHSH and CDR2 is LQKENI. The CDR3, as DNA: TGTGCCAGCTCGGACTATGCAGATACGCAGTATTTT. Translated, it gives CASSDYADTQYF. The full variable domain, completed using reference TRBV18 and TRBJ2-3, is NAGVMQNPRHLVRRRGQEARLRCSPMKGHSHVYWYRQLPEEGLKFMVYLQKENIIDESGMPKERFSAEFPKEGPSILRIQQVVRGDSAAYFCASSDYADTQYFGPGTRLTVL.

The chain is built from TRBV6-6 and TRBJ2-5; D unresolved. This CDR3 spans 13 amino acids. Trimming cost V 4 bases and J 5 bases, with 11 bases left between them. Per germline, CDR1 MNHNY and CDR2 SVGAGI (reference sequence). The CDR3 region is CASSSTSSETQYF. Here the CDR3 DNA reads TGTGCCAGCAGTTCGACTTCTTCGGAGACCCAGTACTTC.

The J gene is TRBJ1-2, the V gene TRBV4-3; the D gene is possibly TRBD1 (5 bases). CDR3 length equals 13 residues. CDR1 is LGHNA, CDR2 YSLEER, per germline. Trimming cost V 0 bases and J 9 bases, with 11 bases left between them. CDR3 residues: CASSQDRQSSYTF. The CDR3 DNA is TGCGCCAGCAGCCAAGATCGACAGAGTAGCTACACCTTC.

The chain recombines TRBV29-1 with TRBJ2-3; 9 nucleotides line up with TRBD2. Germline loops: CDR1 SQVTM, CDR2 ANQGSEA. CDR3 length equals 15 residues. Trimming at V came to 3 bases and at J to 8 bases, leaving 12 bases not matched to a gene. The CDR3 sequence: CSVDLTSGGGGTQYF. The CDR3 coding sequence is TGCAGCGTTGACCTGACTAGCGGAGGGGGCGGTACGCAGTATTTT.

This chain uses TRBV13 with TRBJ2-2, with D possibly TRBD2 on 7 matching bases. CDR3 length: 15 residues. Trimming left V 5 bases short and J 5 bases short, with 15 bases between. CDR1 is PRHDT, CDR2 FYEKMQ, per germline (reference sequence). CDR3 loop: CASSPEGGPTGELFF. The CDR3 nucleotides read TGTGCCAGCAGCCCCGAGGGGGGGCCAACCGGGGAGCTGTTTTTT. Variable domain in full (rest from reference TRBV13 and TRBJ2-2): AAGVIQSPRHLIKEKRETATLKCYPIPRHDTVYWYQQGPGQDPQFLISFYEKMQSDKGSIPDRFSAQQFSDYHSELNMSSLELGDSALYFCASSPEGGPTGELFFGEGSRLTVL.

The chain employs TRBV7-2 and TRBJ2-3, with 8 positions matching TRBD1. The ends lost 8 bases at V and 7 bases at J; junction bases unmatched: 5. This CDR3 spans 12 amino acids. Germline values: CDR1 SGHTA, CDR2 FQGNSA. The CDR3 nucleotides read TGTGCCAGCGGGACAGGATCTCATACGCAGTATTTT. Encoded protein: CASGTGSHTQYF. Full variable domain (outside the CDR3, taken from reference TRBV7-2 and TRBJ2-3): GAGVSQSPSNKVTEKGKDVELRCDPISGHTALYWYRQSLGQGLEFLIYFQGNSAPDKSGLPSDRFSAERTGGSVSTLTIQRTQQEDSAVYLCASGTGSHTQYFGPGTRLTVL.

The genes are TRBV6-5 and TRBJ1-3; D gene uncertain. The germline V gene encodes CDR1 MNHEY and CDR2 SVGAGI. The CDR3 has 13 amino acids. Deletions cut 4 bases from V and 6 bases from J, with 10 bases between. The CDR3, as DNA: TGTGCCAGCAGTTCCCCGGGTCAAAACACCATATATTTT. Translation: CASSSPGQNTIYF.

A few counts support this clone. The chain employs TRBV19 and TRBJ1-5; tentative D call: TRBD1 (5 bases). V was cut by 4 bases and J by 4 bases, with 11 bases left in between. CDR3 length: 14 residues. Germline V gene lookup returns CDR1 LNHDA and CDR2 SQIVND (reference sequence). CDR3 nucleotides: TGTGCCAGTAGTAGGGCCAGGGTAAATCAGCCCCAGCATTTT. Protein sequence: CASSRARVNQPQHF.

The chain recombines TRBV7-9 with TRBJ1-2, with 8 nucleotides matching TRBD1. The CDR3 extends over 17 amino acids. Germline values: CDR1 SEHNR, CDR2 FQNEAQ (reference sequence). J gave up 5 bases and V 3 bases, and 14 bases lay outside the gene matches. CDR3 nucleotides: TGTGCCAGCAGCTTTGCTGCATCAGGGGGCGCGCGGTATGGCTACACCTTC. It specifies CASSFAASGGARYGYTF.

The chain combines TRBV6-5 with TRBJ1-1; 8 bases fit TRBD1. With 6 bases clipped from V and 4 bases from J, the junction kept 7 bases outside the gene matches. The CDR3 contains 14 residues. The germline CDR1 and CDR2 sequences are MNHEY and SVGAGI. CDR3 DNA sequence: TGTGCCAGCAGACAGGGGGTTCGGCGCACTGAAGCTTTCTTT. As protein: CASRQGVRRTEAFF.

This chain's CDR3 is CSAKTPEQYF. DNA of the CDR3: TGCAGTGCTAAGACTCCCGAGCAGTACTTC. The chain recombines TRBV20-1 with TRBJ2-7; D remains ambiguous. The germline gives CDR1 DFQATT, CDR2 SNEGSKA (reference sequence). V was cut by 4 bases and J by 6 bases, with 7 bases left in between. The CDR3 is 10 residues long.

The chain couples TRBV4-1 to TRBJ2-1; TRBD2 matches 8 bases. CDR3 size: 16 residues. Germline V lookup: CDR1 MGHRA, CDR2 YSYEKL. The J segment lost 3 bases and the V segment lost 0 bases, leaving 4 bases of the junction unmatched. This CDR3 reads CASSQDRAGDYNEQFF. The CDR3 DNA follows: TGCGCCAGCAGCCAAGATCGAGCGGGGGACTACAATGAGCAGTTCTTC.

V and J are TRBV6-4 and TRBJ1-6, with 10 bases lining up with TRBD1. Germline V gives CDR1 MRHNA, CDR2 SNTAGT. V dropped 3 bases and J dropped 9; count of bases not matched to a gene: 14. CDR3 length: 18 amino acids. CDR3 in amino acids: CASSELPPGQGPSSPLHF. Here the CDR3 DNA reads TGTGCCAGCAGTGAACTTCCACCGGGACAGGGGCCAAGTTCACCCCTCCACTTT.

This clone was recorded once. The gene calls are TRBV7-6 and TRBJ2-1; 8 bases line up with TRBD1. Germline trimming cut 5 bases from V and 4 bases from J; bases unmatched to any gene: 10. Germline-derived CDR1 and CDR2 are SGHVS and FNYEAQ. This CDR3 comprises 16 residues. CDR3: CASSPRGQDLYNEQFF. CDR3 coding DNA: TGTGCCAGCAGCCCCAGGGGACAGGATTTATACAATGAGCAGTTCTTC.

V is TRBV28 and J is TRBJ2-1; no reliable D call. The CDR3 runs to 15 residues. Germline V gene sequence: CDR1 MDHEN, CDR2 SYDVKM. The V gene lost 2 bases and the J gene lost 6 bases, with 14 bases spanning the gap. The CDR3 DNA sequence: TGTGCCAGCAGTTTAGGTCCAGGTCAACCCAATGAGCAGTTCTTC. Residues: CASSLGPGQPNEQFF. The complete variable domain, with remaining parts taken from reference TRBV28 and TRBJ2-1, reads DVKVTQSSRYLVKRTGEKVFLECVQDMDHENMFWYRQDPGLGLRLIYFSYDVKMKEKGDIPEGYSVSREKKERFSLILESASTNQTSMYLCASSLGPGQPNEQFFGPGTRLTVL.

This clone has more than one count but fewer than ten. This sequence joins TRBV14 and TRBJ1-2; D is possibly TRBD1 (6 bases). The germline CDR1 and CDR2 sequences are SGHDN and FVKESK. The CDR3 is 12 amino acids. The V end lost 3 bases, the J end lost 8 bases, and 10 bases lay between the germline ends. The CDR3 here is CASSHFRGGYTF. CDR3 sequence (DNA): TGTGCCAGCAGCCATTTCAGGGGAGGCTACACCTTC.

For the CDR3, the DNA is TGCACCAGCAGCCAGGGTAATAGGGACAGGGAAAACAATGAGCAGTTCTTC. The encoded protein is CTSSQGNRDRENNEQFF. V is TRBV1 and J is TRBJ2-1; TRBD1, the table's D call, was not compared with the DNA. TRBV1 is a pseudogene segment. CDR3 length: 17 residues.

The chain has TRBV18 and TRBJ2-5; TRBD2 aligns across 7 bases. The germline CDR1 and CDR2 sequences are KGHSH and LQKENI. This CDR3 region has 14 residues. J was trimmed by 2 bases and V by 4 bases; bases with no gene match: 4. The CDR3 DNA reads TGTGCCAGCTCACTTAGCGGGCGACAAGAGACCCAGTACTTC. The encoded protein is CASSLSGRQETQYF.

The chain has TRBV10-2 and TRBJ1-2; D is undetermined. The CDR3 consists of 15 residues. The germline V gene encodes CDR1 WSHSY and CDR2 SAAADI. V dropped 9 bases and J dropped 2 bases, with 19 bases sitting between them. CDR3 nucleotide sequence: TGCGCCAGTAGACCTCGGGAGGGTTGGAACTATGGCTACACCTTC. Protein product: CASRPREGWNYGYTF.

The J gene is TRBJ1-3, the V gene TRBV5-8, with D maybe TRBD1 (5 bases). Germline V gives CDR1 SGHTS, CDR2 YDEGEE. Trimming shortened V by 4 bases and J by 3 bases, and 11 bases separated the two germline ends. The length of the CDR3 is 14 residues. CDR3 sequence reads: CASSPRGLGNTIYF. The DNA of the CDR3 is TGTGCCAGCAGCCCACGGGGACTTGGAAACACCATATATTTT.

The chain has TRBV7-9 and TRBJ2-2; perhaps TRBD2 as D (6 bases). Trimming removed 10 bases at V and 0 bases at J, with 15 bases between. This CDR3 has 15 residues. Germline CDR1 reads SEHNR; CDR2 reads FQNEAQ (reference sequence). The CDR3 region is CATMRGTANTGELFF. The DNA for the CDR3 is TGTGCCACCATGCGGGGCACAGCGAACACCGGGGAGCTGTTTTTT.